This T cell receptor (beta chain) is drawn from a study of somatic mutations in cytotoxic T cells in rheumatoid arthritis. In the study overall: Among the T-cell populations stained with V beta antibodies, some were separated by flow sorting at nearly 100% purity, including V beta1+ cells whose TCRB was sequenced.

Positive magnetic bead selection isolated CD4+ and CD8+ cells, and flow cytometry checked purity. Details on this clone: Its specificity is not known.

The protocol was immunoSEQ multiplex PCR, while the TCRdb copy is restricted to in-frame clones and leaves out a portion. The table records 15,000 to 20,000 clones, over 80% of them present only once. Broader study findings: The top CD8+ clone topped 20% of CD8+ cells in about an eighth of the roughly 60 patients.

This CDR3 region has 15 residues. The germline gives CDR1 SGHRS, CDR2 YFSETQ. The V and J ends lost 0 bases and 5 bases, in that order; junction bases with no gene match: 7. The J gene is TRBJ2-5, the V gene TRBV5-1; 7 nucleotides line up with TRBD1. The source material was CD8+ T cells sorted from blood. The receptor was isolated from an adult with rheumatoid arthritis. CDR3 region: CASSLGRGSGETQYF. The CDR3 DNA is TGCGCCAGCAGCTTGGGCAGGGGGTCGGGTGAGACCCAGTACTTC.